This T cell receptor beta chain was retrieved from a study of blood T cell repertoires in COVID-19. Study-level information: Acute-phase and convalescent COVID-19 samples originated in the United States, Italy and Spain. In each case, the material was cDNA or gDNA derived from T cells, B-cell-depleted T cells, or PBMCs.

Seattle researchers signed up patients amid active infection and tracked them longitudinally. Per the germline V gene, CDR1 is SQVTM and CDR2 is ANQGSEA. The CDR3 loop spans 12 amino acids. V was trimmed by 0 bases and J by 6 bases, leaving 8 bases between them. In the authors' methods: Reference gene primer amplification in the assay estimated nucleated cell counts. Method: immunoSEQ multiplex PCR; TCRdb's copy keeps in-frame clones and lacks some. V, J and clone size were drawn from that table, and D and trimming were deduced from the DNA. The sample carries around 150,000 clones, 92% recorded once.

The sequenced sample was peripheral blood. The chain combines TRBV29-1 with TRBJ1-2; possible D gene TRBD1, 5 bases. This TCR was sampled from a man aged 25-45 years with COVID-19, enrolled during active disease. The CDR3 region has the DNA TGCAGCGTTGAAGAACCGGGGGATGGCTACACCTTC. As protein: CSVEEPGDGYTF.